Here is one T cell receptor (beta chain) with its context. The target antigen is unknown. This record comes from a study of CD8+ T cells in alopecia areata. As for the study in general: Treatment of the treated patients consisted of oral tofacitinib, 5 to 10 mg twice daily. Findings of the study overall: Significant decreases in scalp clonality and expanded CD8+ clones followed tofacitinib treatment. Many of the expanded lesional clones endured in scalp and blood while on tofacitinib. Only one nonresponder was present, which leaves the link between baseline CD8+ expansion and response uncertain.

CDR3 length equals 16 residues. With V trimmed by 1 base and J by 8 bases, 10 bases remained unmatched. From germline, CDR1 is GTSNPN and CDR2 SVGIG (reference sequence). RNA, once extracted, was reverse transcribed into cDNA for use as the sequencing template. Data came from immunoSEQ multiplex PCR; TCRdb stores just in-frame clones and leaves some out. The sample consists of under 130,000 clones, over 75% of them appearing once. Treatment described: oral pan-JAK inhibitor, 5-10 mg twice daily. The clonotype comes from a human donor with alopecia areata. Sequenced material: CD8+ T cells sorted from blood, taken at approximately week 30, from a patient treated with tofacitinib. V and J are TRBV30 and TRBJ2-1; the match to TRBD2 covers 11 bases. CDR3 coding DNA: TGTGCCTGGAGTGACCCCTTAGCGGGAGGGTGGGATGAGCAGTTCTTC. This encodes CAWSDPLAGGWDEQFF.